This is a list of T cell receptor beta chains from one sample in a study of blood T cell repertoires in COVID-19. The data were produced by immunoSEQ multiplex PCR, yet TCRdb's version contains in-frame clones alone and is incomplete. This table has around 370,000 clones, approximately 90% appearing once. The sequencing sample was made of PBMCs or T cells enriched from blood (not recorded which). The receptors here all came from a woman aged 18-35 years who had recovered from COVID-19. Both conserved end residues are trimmed from each CDR3.

J | V | CDR3
TRBJ2-2 | TRBV7-2 | ASSLAGGVTGELF
TRBJ1-1 | TRBV7-9 | ASSLGMSEAF
TRBJ1-2 | TRBV6-5 | ASRAGGAGLYGYT
TRBJ1-2 | TRBV5-1 | ASSFGSGGGGYT
TRBJ2-3 | TRBV4-1 | ASRPTSGGTDTQY
TRBJ2-3 | TRBV7-2 | ASSPNPRRGGPGTDTQY
TRBJ1-3 | TRBV6-1 | ASSEMTGTGNTIY
TRBJ2-1 | TRBV9 | ASSGLAGNNEQF
TRBJ1-4 | TRBV4-1 | ASSQDPYNEKLF
TRBJ2-7 | TRBV11-3 | ASSQGQGWEQY
TRBJ1-3 | TRBV5-5 | ASSLDSGNTIY
TRBJ2-1 | TRBV7-9 | ASRFSHRGAYNEQF
TRBJ1-4 | TRBV3-1/TRBV3-2 | ASSRIQGINEKLF
TRBJ2-3 | TRBV6-7 | ASERGVTDTQY
TRBJ2-2 | TRBV7-9 | ASSWPPETENTGELF
TRBJ1-6 | TRBV9 | ASSSPDSSPLH
TRBJ2-1 | TRBV7-2 | ASSLASRNNYNEQF
TRBJ2-7 | TRBV19 | ASEGAYEQY
TRBJ2-7 | TRBV6-1 | ASSEFSVAGSYEQY
TRBJ1-2 | TRBV10-3 | AIGTGHGYT
TRBJ2-7 | TRBV5-1 | ASSFSVESVSDEQY
TRBJ2-1 | TRBV11-2 | ASSPSGGASYNEQF
TRBJ2-3 | TRBV6-4 | ASSRDTSTDTQY
TRBJ1-1 | TRBV11-2 | ASSSPDRVYTEAF
TRBJ1-5 | TRBV11-2 | ASSLTRGSNQPQH
TRBJ1-2 | TRBV19 | ASSNGGYT